Below are 9 T cell receptor beta chains sequenced from a single sample in a study of glioma-infiltrating T cells. Amplification of TCR alpha and beta CDR3 regions from RNA used iRepertoire nested multiplex PCR. TCRdb recomputed calls from the multiplex PCR reads with MiXCR, one row per CDR3 protein. The sample lists approximately 120,000 distinct CDR3 sequences, roughly 24% seen once, with roughly 15% in the top ten. The source material was glioma tissue, nonneoplastic brain tissue, or PBMCs (not recorded which). The source is a human donor with low-grade glioma or glioblastoma, undergoing nonglioma brain surgery, or in good health (not recorded which).

As concerns this clonotype: With a much larger clone just one base away, this may be a read error. CDR3 DNA: TGTGCCAGCAGGGGGGGCAGAAACTACAATGATCAGTTCTTC. This sequence encodes CASRGGRNYNDQFF. This sequence joins TRBV28 and TRBJ2-1, with D possibly called TRBD1 or TRBD2 (6 bases each). The CDR3 extends over 14 amino acids. Germline V gene lookup returns CDR1 MDHEN and CDR2 SYDVKM.

On this clonotype: With a much larger clone just one base away, this may be a read error. The rearrangement links TRBV14 to TRBJ2-7, with 9 bases fitting TRBD1. This CDR3 region has 14 residues. Trimming at V came to 4 bases and at J to 2 bases, leaving 3 bases not matched to a gene. CDR1 SGHDN and CDR2 FVKESK come from the germline V gene. The CDR3 is CASSPGDRAYEQYF. The CDR3 DNA sequence: TGTGCCAGCAGCCCCGGGGACAGGGCCTACGAGCAGTACTTC.

This clonotype came up a few times. The chain joins TRBV4-3 to TRBJ2-1; TRBD2 might be the D (5 bases). This CDR3 region has 18 residues. Per germline, CDR1 LGHNA and CDR2 YSLEER. Trimming pared 0 bases from V and 4 bases from J, leaving 19 bases between. CDR3 amino acids: CASSQDPGAVTQYNEQFF. CDR3 coding DNA: TGCGCCAGCAGCCAAGATCCCGGAGCGGTAACCCAATACAATGAGCAGTTCTTC.

This clonotype was detected ten times or more. The chain combines TRBV4-1 with TRBJ2-1; 8 positions agree with TRBD1. Looked up from germline, CDR1 is MGHRA and CDR2 is YSYEKL. This CDR3 spans 14 amino acids. The V gene end was trimmed by 1 base and the J gene end by 7 bases; junction bases not matched to a gene: 3. CDR3 sequence reads: CASSQVRQGNEQFF. The CDR3 DNA sequence: TGCGCCAGCAGCCAAGTACGACAGGGGAATGAGCAGTTCTTC.

Notes on this clonotype: With a much larger clone just one base away, this may be a read error. This chain uses TRBV6-5 with TRBJ1-3; TRBD1 might be the D (5 bases). This CDR3 is 15 amino acids long. CDR1 and CDR2 (germline): MNHEY, SVGAGI. CDR3 loop: CPSSWDAAIGNTIYF. Here the CDR3 DNA reads TGTCCCAGCAGTTGGGACGCAGCGATTGGAAACACCATATATTTT.

This clonotype has more than one count but fewer than ten. The genes are TRBV6-2 or TRBV6-3 and TRBJ2-5; 12 nucleotides agree with TRBD2. The CDR3 covers 15 residues. V lost 5 bases and J lost 3; bases outside the gene matches: 4. Germline values: CDR1 MNHEY, CDR2 SVGEGT. The CDR3 DNA reads TGTGCCAGCAGTCTCCGACTAGCGGGAGAAGAGACCCAGTACTTC. This sequence encodes CASSLRLAGEETQYF.

This clonotype was picked up many times. This chain uses TRBV2 with TRBJ1-5; D is possibly TRBD1 (5 bases). Germline V lookup: CDR1 SNHLY, CDR2 FYNNEI. The CDR3 is 15 amino acids. The germline V and J ends were trimmed by 5 bases and 3 bases, with 14 bases remaining between them. CDR3 in amino acids: CASSLRTRNNQPQHF. The CDR3 nucleotides are TGTGCCAGCAGTCTCCGGACACGGAACAATCAGCCCCAGCATTTT.

In the case of this clonotype: A much larger clone lies a single base off, so this may be a read error. This rearrangement joins TRBV15 to TRBJ2-1, with 8 bases fitting TRBD1. Germline assignment: CDR1 LNHNV and CDR2 YYDKDF (reference sequence). The CDR3 length is 15 residues. In DNA, the CDR3 is TGTGCCACCAGCAGACCCGACAGGGGCTCGTACGAGCACTACTTC. Translating gives CATSRPDRGSYEHYF.

In this sample, this clonotype turned up a few times. The rearrangement uses TRBV30 and TRBJ2-7, with a weak D call TRBD2 (6 bases). This CDR3 region has 14 residues. Germline V gives CDR1 GTSNPN, CDR2 SVGIG (reference sequence). The germline V and J ends were trimmed by 5 bases and 2 bases, with 16 bases remaining between them. The CDR3 nucleotides read TGTGCCTGGCTGCGACTAGTTTCAACCTACGAGCAGTACTTC. Protein sequence: CAWLRLVSTYEQYF.